This TCR beta chain was obtained from a study of blood T cell repertoires in COVID-19. Study-wide context: Samples representing acute and convalescent COVID-19 were sourced from the United States, Italy and Spain. PBMCs, B-cell-depleted T cells, or T cells provided the cDNA or gDNA that made up the material.

Authors' analysis steps: Estimates of nucleated cell counts were drawn from the amplification of reference gene primers. Using immunoSEQ multiplex PCR, the repertoire was profiled, and TCRdb retains in-frame clones only, with some absent. Clone size and the V and J calls come from that table; the DNA yielded D and trimming. The data contain a few hundred thousand clones, about 82% of them singletons. Sequenced input: peripheral blood. The receptor was isolated from a human donor in a cohort sampled during active COVID-19.

CDR3 bases: TGTGCCAGCAGCCCGGGACAGTATAATTCACCCCTCCACTTT. This translates into CASSPGQYNSPLHF. The chain has TRBV5-6 and TRBJ1-6; 7 bases fit TRBD1. Germline V CDR1 and CDR2: SGHDT, YYEEEE. This CDR3 has 14 amino acids. Trimming removed 4 bases from V and 4 bases from J; junction bases left unmatched: 2.